This T cell receptor beta chain was identified during a study of shared clonotypes between healthy human individuals. Naive CD8 cells were CD45RO-negative, positively selected for CCR7, excluding terminally differentiated effector memory CD45RA+ cells. TCRdb's table, derived via immunoSEQ multiplex PCR, lists solely in-frame clones and lacks some. Here the sample spans some 1,900,000 clones, roughly 94% being singletons. CDR3 length: 19 residues. Germline loops: CDR1 SGHTA, CDR2 FQGNSA. With V trimmed by 0 bases and J by 5 bases, 16 bases remained unmatched. This TCR was recovered from a man between 18 and 29 years old in good health. Sequencing was performed on naive CD8+ T cells sorted from blood. The V call is TRBV7-2, the J call TRBJ2-7, with 10 positions matching TRBD2. Here the CDR3 DNA reads TGTGCCAGCAGCTTAGCTACGGTCCTAGCGGGAGACCATTGGAACGAGCAGTACTTC. Translated: CASSLATVLAGDHWNEQYF. Based on the CDR3 plus reference TRBV7-2 and TRBJ2-7, the full variable domain is GAGVSQSPSNKVTEKGKDVELRCDPISGHTALYWYRQSLGQGLEFLIYFQGNSAPDKSGLPSDRFSAERTGGSVSTLTIQRTQQEDSAVYLCASSLATVLAGDHWNEQYFGPGTRLTVT.